These T cell receptor beta chains were read from a single sample in a study of CD8 T cells in ankylosing spondylitis. Each CDR3 protein gets one entry after TCRdb re-called the 5' RACE reads with MiXCR. The repertoire includes roughly 160,000 distinct CDR3 sequences, more than 9% of them detected once, and under 35% sits in the top ten. The material sequenced was blood, either unsorted or a sorted T cell fraction (not recorded which). These receptors originate from a male donor with ankylosing spondylitis or in good health (not recorded which). The CDR3 runs from the conserved cysteine through the conserved F or W. D genes are given only for firm matches. The size entry is marked missing in some rows and otherwise reads once, few, many or a size class.

V	J	D	size	length	CDR3	DNA
TRBV5-1	TRBJ2-2	TRBD1	many	15	CASSLKQGSTGELFF	TGCGCCAGCAGCTTGAAACAGGGGAGCACCGGGGAGCTGTTTTTT
TRBV24-1	TRBJ2-2	-	many	14	CATSRTEGPGELFF	TGTGCCACCAGCAGGACAGAGGGCCCCGGGGAGCTGTTTTTT
TRBV5-1	TRBJ2-2	-	many	14	CASSPTVNTGELFF	TGCGCCAGCAGCCCGACAGTGAACACCGGGGAGCTGTTTTTT
TRBV18	TRBJ2-4	-	many	14	CASSPKAGVNIQYF	TGTGCCAGCTCACCAAAGGCAGGCGTAAACATTCAGTACTTC
TRBV11-2	TRBJ2-7	-	-	13	CTSSLVRGYEQYF	TGTACCAGCAGCTTAGTGAGGGGCTACGAGCAGTACTTC
TRBV6-1	TRBJ2-3	-	many	15	CASSEAVPSDDTQYF	TGTGCCAGCAGTGAAGCGGTGCCTAGCGATGATACGCAGTATTTT
TRBV12-3/TRBV12-4	TRBJ2-2	-	many	11	CASSQTGELFF	TGTGCCAGCAGTCAGACCGGGGAGCTGTTTTTT
TRBV27	TRBJ2-3	-	many	16	CASSLRQGASHYEQYF	TGTGCCAGCAGTTTACGGCAGGGCGCCAGTCACTACGAGCAGTATTTT
TRBV28	TRBJ1-4	-	many	12	CASSSLYEKLFF	TGTGCCAGCAGTTCCCTCTATGAAAAACTGTTTTTT
TRBV3-1	TRBJ1-4	-	many	16	CASSQVGVFGNEKLFF	TGTGCCAGCAGCCAAGTCGGCGTGTTTGGTAATGAAAAACTGTTTTTT
TRBV2	TRBJ2-1	TRBD1	-	15	CASSSTSTGVNEQFF	TGTGCCAGCAGTTCTACGAGCACAGGGGTAAATGAGCAGTTCTTC
TRBV20-1	TRBJ2-3	TRBD2	many	16	CSARKGGLAVTDTQYF	TGCAGTGCTAGGAAAGGGGGACTAGCGGTCACAGATACGCAGTATTTT
TRBV28	TRBJ2-7	-	few	14	CASIGLLGDYEQYF	TGTGCCAGCATCGGACTTCTGGGAGACTACGAGCAGTACTTC
TRBV18	TRBJ2-5	TRBD1	-	15	CASSQDRGSQETQYF	TGTGCCAGCTCGCAGGACAGGGGAAGCCAAGAGACCCAGTACTTC
TRBV27	TRBJ2-7	-	many	14	CASSPNAAIHEQYF	TGTGCCAGCAGTCCAAACGCGGCGATCCACGAGCAGTACTTC
TRBV20-1	TRBJ2-3	-	-	14	CSARPQGTTDTQYF	TGCAGTGCTAGACCCCAGGGCACTACAGATACGCAGTATTTT
TRBV6-1	TRBJ1-1	-	-	12	CASSEAIKEGPF	TGTGCCAGCAGTGAAGCGATTAAGGAGGGACCCTTT
TRBV29-1	TRBJ2-1	TRBD2	many	18	CSVSGTSGGIGSYNEQFF	TGCAGCGTTTCCGGGACTAGCGGGGGAATTGGCTCCTACAATGAGCAGTTCTTC
TRBV29-1	TRBJ2-3	TRBD1	many	13	CSVVGLQGQRQYF	TGCAGCGTTGTGGGGTTACAGGGACAGCGGCAGTATTTT